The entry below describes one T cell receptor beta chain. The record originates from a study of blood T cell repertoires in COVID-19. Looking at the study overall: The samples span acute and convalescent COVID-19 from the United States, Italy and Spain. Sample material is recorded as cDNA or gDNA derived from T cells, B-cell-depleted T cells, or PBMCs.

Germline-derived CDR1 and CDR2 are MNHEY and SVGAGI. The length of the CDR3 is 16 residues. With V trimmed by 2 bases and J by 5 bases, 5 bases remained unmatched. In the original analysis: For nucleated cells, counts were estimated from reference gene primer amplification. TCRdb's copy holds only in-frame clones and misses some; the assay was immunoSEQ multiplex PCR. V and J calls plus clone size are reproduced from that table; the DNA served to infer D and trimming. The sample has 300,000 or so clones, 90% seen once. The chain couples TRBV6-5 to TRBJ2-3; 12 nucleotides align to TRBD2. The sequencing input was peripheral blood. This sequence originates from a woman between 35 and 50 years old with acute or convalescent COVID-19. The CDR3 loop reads CASSYGPSGGGDTQYF. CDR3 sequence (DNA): TGTGCCAGCAGTTACGGTCCTAGCGGGGGGGGAGATACGCAGTATTTT.